Here is one T cell receptor beta chain with its context. TCRdb processed the 5' RACE reads anew with MiXCR; each CDR3 protein has one entry. Found here are 55,000 to 80,000 distinct CDR3 sequences, 20% to 25% of them singletons; the top ten hold under 3.5%. In germline, CDR1 is SGHRS, CDR2 YFSETQ. V lost 0 bases to trimming and J lost 3 bases, with 9 bases between them. CDR3 length: 14 amino acids. The V gene is TRBV5-1, the J gene TRBJ1-1, with D maybe TRBD1 (5 bases). The sample comprised memory CD4+ T cells sorted from a lymph node. The sample's subset: memory CD4+ T cells, CD4+CD45RO+CD25-. The receptor comes from a female donor with breast cancer. Written as DNA, the CDR3 is TGCGCCAGCAGCTTGGCGGGGCCGGACACTGAAGCTTTCTTT. It encodes CASSLAGPDTEAFF. Variable domain in full (rest from reference TRBV5-1 and TRBJ1-1): KAGVTQTPRYLIKTRGQQVTLSCSPISGHRSVSWYQQTPGQGLQFLFEYFSETQRNKGNFPGRFSGRQFSNSRSEMNVSTLELGDSALYLCASSLAGPDTEAFFGQGTRLTVV.